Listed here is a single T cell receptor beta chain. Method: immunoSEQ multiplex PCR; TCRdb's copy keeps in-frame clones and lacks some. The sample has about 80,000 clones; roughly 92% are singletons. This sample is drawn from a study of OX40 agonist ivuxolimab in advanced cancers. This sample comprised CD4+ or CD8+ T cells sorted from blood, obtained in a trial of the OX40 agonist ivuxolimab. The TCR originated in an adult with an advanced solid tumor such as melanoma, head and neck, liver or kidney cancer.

The CDR3 nucleotides read TGCGCCAGCAACTGGAGAGGGTCGAACACCGGGGAGCTGTTTTTT. It codes for CASNWRGSNTGELFF. The rearrangement links TRBV5-1 to TRBJ2-2; D perhaps matches TRBD2 (5 bases). CDR1 is SGHRS, CDR2 YFSETQ, per germline. The CDR3 is made up of 15 amino acids. Trimming pared 6 bases from V and 0 bases from J, leaving 12 bases between.